This section outlines one T cell receptor (beta chain) sequence together with its context. The antigen is undetermined. This sample was included in a study of a mutant IDH1 vaccine in newly diagnosed glioma. Study overall: Averaging approximately 40 years of age, treated patients were approximately 62% male and roughly 40% female.

The assay was immunoSEQ multiplex PCR, and TCRdb's table has in-frame clones only and misses some. The table has 70,000 to 95,000 clones, about 80% seen once. Germline V gene lookup returns CDR1 SQVTM and CDR2 ANQGSEA. V was shortened by 7 bases and J by 1 base, with 16 bases between the two germline ends. This CDR3 region has 14 residues. Findings and caveats of the study: Changes in top peripheral clonotypes did not appear linked to pseudoprogression. Among patients, around 95% showed immune responses induced by the vaccine.

Time point of the sample: baseline, week 1 (first vaccination visit). Treatment defined: pre-vaccination baseline after standard-of-care therapy. Each tumor in the donors was a new WHO grade 3 or 4 astrocytoma, IDH1-mutant and ATRX-lost. The clonotype comes from a man aged 35 to 55 with glioma. Some clones in this sample may be carry-over from other donors' samples. The rearrangement links TRBV29-1 to TRBJ1-1, with a weak D call TRBD1 (6 bases). The sequences come from PBMCs, collected from a glioma patient treated with radiotherapy, temozolomide or both. The DNA of the CDR3 is TGCAGCGGGGGGCAGGGAATGGGGAACACTGAAGCTTTCTTT. It encodes CSGGQGMGNTEAFF.